The entry below describes one TCR beta chain. The data derive from a study of blood T cell repertoires in COVID-19. About the study: COVID-19 samples from acute and convalescent phases originated in the United States, Italy and Spain. Sample material is recorded as cDNA or gDNA derived from T cells, B-cell-depleted T cells, or PBMCs.

How the authors handled the data: Using reference gene primer amplification, nucleated cell counts were estimated. Generated by immunoSEQ multiplex PCR, the TCRdb table keeps only in-frame clones and is missing some. V and J calls and clone size come straight from that table; D and trimming were deduced from the DNA. Of about 130,000 clones detected, approximately 81% appear once; the ten largest clones hold approximately 3.9%. V was clipped by 4 bases and J by 5 bases, with 15 bases between them. In germline, CDR1 is MNHEY, CDR2 SVGEGT. CDR3 length equals 16 residues. The sequence came from a woman between 45 and 60 years old with acute or convalescent COVID-19. Sequencing input: peripheral blood. The V call is TRBV6-2 or TRBV6-3, the J call TRBJ1-6; D not resolved. Written as DNA, the CDR3 is TGTGCCAGCAGTTCGAGATTCGTTACCCATAATTCACCCCTCCACTTT. Its translation is CASSSRFVTHNSPLHF.